The next 3 T cell receptor beta chains were all read from a single sample in a study of beta chain features in type 1 diabetes. These receptors' antigens are unknown. TCRB transcripts that were expressed got sequenced, as all of the isolated RNA had been reverse transcribed. Data came from immunoSEQ multiplex PCR; TCRdb stores just in-frame clones and leaves some out. The data show some 290,000 clones, with approximately 15% seen just once and under 0.02% held by the top ten. Study-wide findings and caveats: Type 1 diabetes patients had moderately but significantly shorter TCRB CDR3s in all four CD4+ subsets.

Sequencing input: naive CD4+ T cells from blood. These receptors originate from a man aged 30-40 years with type 1 diabetes.

V usage is TRBV7-2 and J usage is TRBJ2-7; 12 nucleotides align to TRBD1. V was pared by 3 bases and J by 5 bases, with 5 bases of the junction left unmatched. This CDR3 region has 15 residues. Germline loops: CDR1 SGHTA, CDR2 FQGNSA. The CDR3 is CASSFRGTGGHEQYF. For the CDR3, the DNA is TGTGCCAGCAGCTTTCGAGGGACAGGGGGCCACGAGCAGTACTTC.

The J gene is TRBJ1-5, the V gene TRBV18; 11 bases map to TRBD1. Germline V gives CDR1 KGHSH, CDR2 LQKENI. The CDR3 sequence is 16 residues long. J lost 3 bases, V lost 3 bases, and 4 bases had no gene match. The DNA for the CDR3 is TGTGCCAGCTCACCGGGGACAGGGGGTATCAATCAGCCCCAGCATTTT. Its protein is CASSPGTGGINQPQHF.

This clone has only a few counts. The chain combines TRBV14 with TRBJ1-4; D might be TRBD1 (6 bases). The length of the CDR3 is 15 residues. The germline V gene encodes CDR1 SGHDN and CDR2 FVKESK. Trimming removed 4 bases at V and 0 bases at J, with 9 bases between. CDR3 sequence: CASSRQVSTNEKLFF. CDR3 bases: TGTGCCAGCAGCCGACAGGTTTCAACTAATGAAAAACTGTTTTTT.